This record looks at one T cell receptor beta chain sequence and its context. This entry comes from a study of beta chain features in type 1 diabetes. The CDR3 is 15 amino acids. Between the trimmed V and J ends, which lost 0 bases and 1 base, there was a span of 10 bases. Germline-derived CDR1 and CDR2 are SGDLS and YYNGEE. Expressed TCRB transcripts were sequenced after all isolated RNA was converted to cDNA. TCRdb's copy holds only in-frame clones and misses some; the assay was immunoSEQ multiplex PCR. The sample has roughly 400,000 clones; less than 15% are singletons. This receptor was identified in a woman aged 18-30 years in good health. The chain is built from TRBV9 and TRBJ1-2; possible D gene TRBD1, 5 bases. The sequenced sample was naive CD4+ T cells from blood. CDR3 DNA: TGTGCCAGCAGCGTAGCCCCGGGGGATAACTATGGCTACACCTTC. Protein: CASSVAPGDNYGYTF.